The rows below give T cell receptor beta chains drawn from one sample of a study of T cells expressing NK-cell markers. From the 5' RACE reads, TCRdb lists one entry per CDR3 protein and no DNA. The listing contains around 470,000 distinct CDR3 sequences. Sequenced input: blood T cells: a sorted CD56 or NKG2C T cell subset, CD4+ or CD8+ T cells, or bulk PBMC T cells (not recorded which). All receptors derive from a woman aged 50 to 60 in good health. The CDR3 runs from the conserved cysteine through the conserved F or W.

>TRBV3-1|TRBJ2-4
CASSQGLGAKNIQYF
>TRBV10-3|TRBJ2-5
CAISEGTSGETQYF
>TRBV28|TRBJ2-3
CASSPRAADTQYF
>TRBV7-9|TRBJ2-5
CASSPGQGHGETQYF
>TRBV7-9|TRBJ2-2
CASMGPGLADTGELFF
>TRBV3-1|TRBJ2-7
CASSAREGGPDEQYF
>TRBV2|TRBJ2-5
CASSFGLAEETQYF
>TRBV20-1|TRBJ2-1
CSARDPWRGGGDEQFF
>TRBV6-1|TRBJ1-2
CASSERGDGNYGYTF
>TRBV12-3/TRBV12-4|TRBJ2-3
CATTYQTRDTQYF
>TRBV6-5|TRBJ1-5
CASSPTTGPNQPQHF
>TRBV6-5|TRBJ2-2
CASSYPPGQGGRDGGELFF
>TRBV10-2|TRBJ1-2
CASTSVQGYGYTF
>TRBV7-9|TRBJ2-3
CATGTTSLQQQYF
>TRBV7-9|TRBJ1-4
CASSRTPQDEKLFF
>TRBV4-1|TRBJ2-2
CASSQEGGKTSGWGRELFF
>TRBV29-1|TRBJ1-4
CSVAWGRGEKLFF
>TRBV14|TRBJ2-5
CASSPKLGVETQYF
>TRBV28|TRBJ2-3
CASSGGTGPTDTQYF
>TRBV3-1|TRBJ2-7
CASSQTGGTESYEQYF
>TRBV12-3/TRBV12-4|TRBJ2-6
CASNPGASGANVLTF
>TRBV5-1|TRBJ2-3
CASSFGRAITDTQYF
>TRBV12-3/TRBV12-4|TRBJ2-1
CASRPGTHNEQFF
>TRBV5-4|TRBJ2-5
CASSEGQRETQYF
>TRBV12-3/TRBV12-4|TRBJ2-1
CASSFGQGPYNEQFF
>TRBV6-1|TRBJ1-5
CASTYRGENSNQPQHF
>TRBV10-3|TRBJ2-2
CAISEVDEGGELFF
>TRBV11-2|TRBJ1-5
CASSLRDSGDPQHF
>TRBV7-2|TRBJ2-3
CASSLAGTSGSTDTQYF
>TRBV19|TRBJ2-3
CASSKGLAEADTQYF
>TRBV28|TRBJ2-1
CASSFFQQLDEQFF
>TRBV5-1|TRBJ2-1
CASSLTTSGQYNEQFF
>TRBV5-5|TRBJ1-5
CASSLVGGINGNQPQHF
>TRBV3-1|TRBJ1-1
CASSQNSDSTEAFF
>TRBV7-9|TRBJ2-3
CASSFGKRTDTQYF
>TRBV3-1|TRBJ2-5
CASSQHPTGSETQYF
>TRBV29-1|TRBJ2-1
CSVDRGHEQFF
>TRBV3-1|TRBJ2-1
CASSQEGREGEQFF